Following are 19 T cell receptor beta chains from one sample sequenced in a study of tumor and adjacent non-tumor tissue in lung cancer (dated by TCRdb to 2016 to 2018). Receptor amplification or capture employed multiplex PCR. Sequencing was carried out with an Illumina HiSeq 2500. Following protocols modified from ARM-PCR, the researchers constructed TCRbeta libraries through three rounds of nested PCR with primers (Table S4). TCRdb redid the processing of the public reads, applying fastp at Q25 and MiXCR, and retained in-frame beta chains. Rows with one shared CDR3 protein collapse into an entry with the most common genes and DNA. Recorded for this sample are about 140,000 distinct CDR3 sequences; 66% of them occurred a single time. Roughly 20% of the sample comes from the top ten. RNA was extracted from bulk unsorted tissue and checked for quality with a NanoDrop ND-1000 and an Agilent 2100. The sequenced material came from lung tumor tissue. All receptors derive from a man in his sixties with small cell lung cancer.

Note on this clonotype: Compared with germline, one end of the junction differs, possibly owing to a read error. The V call is TRBV12-3 or TRBV12-4, the J call TRBJ2-3; D is ambiguous. The CDR3 is made up of 11 amino acids. CDR3 bases: TGTACCAGCAAAGAGTCAGATACGCAGTATTTT. It translates to CTSKESDTQYF.

As to this clonotype: Relative to the germline gene, one junction end is altered; a read error may explain this. The rearrangement uses TRBV20-1 and TRBJ2-1; 11 nucleotides agree with TRBD2. This CDR3 has 17 residues. From germline, CDR1 is DFQATT and CDR2 SNEGSKA (reference sequence). The CDR3 loop is CSTRGLLAGGPINEQFF. The CDR3 DNA reads TGCAGTACTAGAGGCCTTTTAGCGGGAGGGCCCATAAATGAGCAGTTCTTC.

This clonotype was picked up a small number of times. The chain uses TRBV30 and TRBJ2-3; D not certain. Germline-derived CDR1 and CDR2 are GTSNPN and SVGIG (reference sequence). The CDR3 spans 14 residues. With 2 bases removed from V and 2 bases from J, the gap between germline ends came to 11 bases. The CDR3, as DNA: TGTGCCTGGAGTCAACTCGAACTCACAGATACGCAGTATTTT. This gives the protein CAWSQLELTDTQYF. Variable domain in full (rest from reference TRBV30 and TRBJ2-3): SQTIHQWPATLVQPVGSPLSLECTVEGTSNPNLYWYRQAAGRGLQLLFYSVGIGQISSEVPQNLSASRPQDRQFILSSKKLLLSDSGFYLCAWSQLELTDTQYFGPGTRLTVL.

This clonotype has more than one count but fewer than ten. The chain joins TRBV20-1 to TRBJ2-7; 9 bases map to TRBD2. The CDR3 contains 12 residues. Germline V gene lookup returns CDR1 DFQATT and CDR2 SNEGSKA (reference sequence). Germline trimming cut 6 bases from V and 7 bases from J; bases unmatched to any gene: 7. The CDR3 DNA reads as TGCAGTGCCAACGGCGGGAGGGATGAGCAGTACGTC. It yields the protein CSANGGRDEQYV.

On this clonotype itself: A much larger clonotype is one base distant, so this may be a read error. V and J are TRBV30 and TRBJ2-7; D might be TRBD1 (5 bases). The CDR3 extends over 15 amino acids. V was shortened by 2 bases and J by 9 bases, with 23 bases between the two germline ends. The germline V gene encodes CDR1 GTSNPN and CDR2 SVGIG (reference sequence). In nucleotides, the CDR3 is TGTGCCTGGAGTTTGGCAGGGTGGCACCTACGTGGGCAGTACTTC. It yields the protein CAWSLAGWHLRGQYF.

This clonotype showed up just a few times. V is TRBV12-3 or TRBV12-4 and J is TRBJ2-3, with 7 bases that match TRBD2. The CDR3 extends over 16 amino acids. V dropped 1 base and J dropped 2; count of bases not matched to a gene: 6. Here the CDR3 reads CASSLGEGGSTDTQYF. CDR3 sequence (DNA): TGTGCCAGCAGTTTAGGGGAGGGAGGTTCCACAGATACGCAGTATTTT.

This clonotype was counted at least ten times. The V call is TRBV20-1, the J call TRBJ2-2; 16 nucleotides match TRBD2. V gave up 4 bases and J gave up 4 bases; unmatched junction bases: 12. Germline CDR1 reads DFQATT; CDR2 reads SNEGSKA (reference sequence). This CDR3 contains 19 residues. This CDR3 is CSATVPPGLAGGSTGELFF. The DNA of the CDR3 is TGCAGTGCTACCGTACCCCCGGGACTAGCGGGAGGGAGCACCGGGGAGCTGTTTTTT.

Note on this clonotype: A clone one base away is much larger, so this may be a read error. The chain has TRBV6-5 and TRBJ1-3; D is unclear. CDR3 length: 13 residues. From germline, CDR1 is MNHEY and CDR2 SVGAGI. The chain's CDR3 is CASSYGPGNTVYF. CDR3 DNA sequence: TGTGCCAGCAGTTACGGACCTGGAAACACCGTATATTTT.

This clonotype appeared a single time. The chain uses TRBV5-1 and TRBJ2-7; 13 nucleotides match TRBD2. The CDR3 sequence is 16 residues long. Germline assignment: CDR1 SGHRS and CDR2 YFSETQ. The CDR3 DNA follows: TGTGCCAGCAGCTCCGCCGGGACTAGCGGGATTCAGGAGCAGTACGTC. It is translated as CASSSAGTSGIQEQYV.

As concerns this clonotype: Mismatch with germline at one junction end may stem from a read error. This chain uses TRBV5-1 with TRBJ2-2; D uncertain. Germline CDR1 and CDR2: SGHRS and YFSETQ. This CDR3 is 16 amino acids long. CDR3 loop: CACSDTGSSNTGELFF. CDR3 sequence (DNA): TGCGCCTGCAGTGATACCGGGTCTTCGAACACCGGGGAGCTGTTTTTT.

This clonotype was seen repeatedly, ten times or more. This rearrangement joins TRBV4-2 to TRBJ2-7; TRBD1 aligns across 8 bases. The V and J ends lost 0 bases and 2 bases, in that order; junction bases with no gene match: 3. Germline V CDR1 and CDR2: LGHNA, YNFKEQ. The CDR3 loop spans 15 amino acids. The CDR3 protein is CASSQERTGTYEQYF. The CDR3 region has the DNA TGTGCCAGCAGCCAAGAACGGACAGGGACCTACGAGCAGTACTTC.

As for this clonotype: At one end, the junction sequence differs from germline, possibly due to a read error. The chain joins TRBV20-1 to TRBJ2-3; tentatively, D is TRBD1 or TRBD2 (5 bases each). The germline V gene has CDR1 DFQATT and CDR2 SNEGSKA (reference sequence). This CDR3 contains 13 residues. CDR3 protein: CSAWDPIRDTQCF. CDR3 in DNA: TGCAGTGCTTGGGACCCCATTCGAGATACGCAGTGTTTT.

Comments on this clonotype: The junction differs from germline at one of its ends, possibly a read error. This chain links TRBV11-2 with TRBJ1-1; tentative D call: TRBD1 (5 bases). The CDR3 runs to 14 residues. From germline, CDR1 is SGHAT and CDR2 FQNNGV. In DNA form, the CDR3 reads TGTGCCGGCAGCTCTCGGGGGTTAGGCGCTGAAGTTTTCTTT. This translates into CAGSSRGLGAEVFF. Combining the CDR3 with reference TRBV11-2 and TRBJ1-1 gives the whole variable domain EAGVAQSPRYKIIEKRQSVAFWCNPISGHATLYWYQQILGQGPKLLIQFQNNGVVDDSQLPKDRFSAERLKGVDSTLKIQPAKLEDSAVYLCAGSSRGLGAEVFFGQGTRLTVV.

About this clonotype: A much bigger clone sits one base away, suggesting this may be a read error. The rearrangement uses TRBV5-4 and TRBJ2-5; 9 bases agree with TRBD2. V lost 1 base and J lost 4; bases outside the gene matches: 2. There are 14 residues in the CDR3. The germline CDR1 and CDR2 sequences are SGHNT and YYREEE (reference sequence). This CDR3 reads CASSLKLAGETQYF. The CDR3 DNA reads as TGTGCCAGCAGCTTGAAACTAGCGGGAGAGACCCAGTACTTC.

The rearrangement joins TRBV30 to TRBJ2-4; 7 nucleotides agree with TRBD1. In germline, CDR1 is GTSNPN, CDR2 SVGIG (reference sequence). V shed 1 base and J 3 bases; nucleotides not matched to a gene: 0. The CDR3 extends over 13 amino acids. CDR3: CAWSGQGKNIQYF. Written as DNA, the CDR3 is TGTGCCTGGAGTGGACAGGGCAAAAACATTCAGTACTTC.

In regard to this clonotype: Since a much larger clone is just one base distant, this may be a read error. The genes are TRBV6-6 and TRBJ2-2; 7 bases align to TRBD1. This CDR3 is built from 15 residues. The junction had 7 bases not matched to a gene; V was cut back by 6 bases and J by 3 bases. Germline CDR1 is MNHNY and CDR2 is SVGAGI (reference sequence). CDR3 region: CASRTNRGDTGELFF. CDR3 bases: TGTGCCAGCAGAACCAACAGGGGTGACACCGGGGAGCTGTTTTTT.

Of note for this clonotype: The junction departs from the called germline gene at one end, perhaps through a read error. The genes are TRBV11-2 and TRBJ2-7, with D maybe TRBD2 (6 bases). The CDR3 has 15 amino acids. Germline V gene data show CDR1 as SGHAT and CDR2 as FQNNGV. CDR3 residues: CARSLASSDSYEQYF. DNA of the CDR3: TGTGCTAGGAGCTTAGCTTCTAGCGACTCCTACGAGCAATACTTC. Variable domain in full (rest from reference TRBV11-2 and TRBJ2-7): EAGVAQSPRYKIIEKRQSVAFWCNPISGHATLYWYQQILGQGPKLLIQFQNNGVVDDSQLPKDRFSAERLKGVDSTLKIQPAKLEDSAVYLCARSLASSDSYEQYFGPGTRLTVT.

About this clonotype: The junction differs from germline at one of its ends, possibly a read error. The chain combines TRBV12-3 or TRBV12-4 with TRBJ2-3, with D possibly being TRBD1 (5 bases). This CDR3 contains 14 residues. CDR3 in DNA: TGTGCCATCAGTACGACAGCGAGCACAGATACGCAGTATTTT. This sequence encodes CAISTTASTDTQYF.

CDR3 DNA: TGTGCCAGTAGTATAGGTCAAGCGAATTCACCCCTCCACTTT. Translated: CASSIGQANSPLHF. The chain links TRBV19 to TRBJ1-6; no definite D call. V was shortened by 1 base and J by 7 bases, with 8 bases between the two germline ends. The germline V gene encodes CDR1 LNHDA and CDR2 SQIVND (reference sequence). This CDR3 is built from 14 residues. Based on the CDR3 plus reference TRBV19 and TRBJ1-6, the full variable domain is DGGITQSPKYLFRKEGQNVTLSCEQNLNHDAMYWYRQDPGQGLRLIYYSQIVNDFQKGDIAEGYSVSREKKESFPLTVTSAQKNPTAFYLCASSIGQANSPLHFGNGTRLTVT.